This T cell receptor beta chain was found in a study of T-cell reconstitution after alpha-beta-depleted transplantation in children. Points from the study as a whole: Counts and diversity of T cells one year after transplant came mostly from newly produced T cells. Reportedly, roughly two months post-transplant, alpha-beta T cells arose from several hundred expanded graft clones. Some patients showed high day-60 TCRbeta diversity, which derived from surviving recipient T cells and thymic progenitors.

The CDR3 loop spans 15 amino acids. The ends lost 1 base at V and 7 bases at J; junction bases unmatched: 5. Germline V gene lookup returns CDR1 SEHNR and CDR2 FQNEAQ (reference sequence). About this clonotype: Its target is not known. Since a much larger clone is just one base distant, this may be a read error.

The TCRbeta library incorporated unique molecular identifiers. TCRdb re-called the PCR reads through MiXCR, storing one row per CDR3 protein. The sample carries fewer than 350,000 distinct CDR3 sequences, 10% recorded once. The V and J genes are TRBV7-9 and TRBJ1-5; 9 bases are a match to TRBD1. The receptor was derived from a boy in the first two years of life with acute myeloid leukemia, due to receive a stem cell transplant. Specimen: PBMCs, collected before TCRalphabeta/CD19-depleted stem cell transplant. CDR3 sequence: CASSLGGTGWQPQHF. Here the CDR3 DNA reads TGTGCCAGCAGCTTAGGCGGGACAGGGTGGCAGCCCCAGCATTTT.